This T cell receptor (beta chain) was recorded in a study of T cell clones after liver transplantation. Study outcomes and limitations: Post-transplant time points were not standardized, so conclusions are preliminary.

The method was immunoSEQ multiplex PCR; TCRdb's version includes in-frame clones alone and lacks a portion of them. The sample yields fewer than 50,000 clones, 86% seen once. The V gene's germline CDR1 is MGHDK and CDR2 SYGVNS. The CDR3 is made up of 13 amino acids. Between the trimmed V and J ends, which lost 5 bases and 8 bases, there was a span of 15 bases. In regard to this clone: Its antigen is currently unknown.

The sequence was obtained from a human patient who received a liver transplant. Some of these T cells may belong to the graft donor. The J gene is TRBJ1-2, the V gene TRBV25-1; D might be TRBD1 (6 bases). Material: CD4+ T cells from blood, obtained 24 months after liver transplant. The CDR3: CASSHQTGYGYTF. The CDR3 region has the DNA TGTGCCAGCAGTCACCAGACAGGATACGGCTACACCTTC.